The TCR beta chain under discussion was sequenced for a study of Ad26.COV2.S vaccination and SARS-CoV-2 variants. Study results and limitations: A substantial breadth of spike-specific CD8+ and CD4+ T cell responses after vaccination has been reported. Comparability of non-spike TCR breadth was observed across vaccine and placebo recipients.

Looked up from germline, CDR1 is KGHSH and CDR2 is LQKENI. The V end was cut by 0 bases, the J end by 3 bases, with 9 bases between. The CDR3 loop spans 15 amino acids. Assay: immunoSEQ multiplex PCR; the TCRdb copy retains only in-frame clones and omits some. The data show 300,000 to 400,000 clones, about 85% seen once. Described treatment: approximately 18 received Ad26.COV2.S at low or high dose, single or two shots; about 5 received placebo; per-sample allocation not given. Sampling was performed 63 days after the first vaccine or placebo injection. Recruitment in Boston yielded a donor of adult age, 18-55 years. This vaccine is an Ad26 vector that expresses the Wuhan-strain SARS-CoV-2 spike. With respect to this clone: The antigen remains undetermined.

The receptor comes from a person between 18 and 65 years old who received the Ad26.COV2.S COVID-19 vaccine or a placebo. The chain employs TRBV18 and TRBJ1-5, with a tentative D call TRBD1 (5 bases). Sample: peripheral blood, taken in a trial of Ad26.COV2.S vaccine versus placebo. Here the CDR3 DNA reads TGTGCCAGCTCACCACCGGGGGGATACAATCAGCCCCAGCATTTT. It is translated as CASSPPGGYNQPQHF.